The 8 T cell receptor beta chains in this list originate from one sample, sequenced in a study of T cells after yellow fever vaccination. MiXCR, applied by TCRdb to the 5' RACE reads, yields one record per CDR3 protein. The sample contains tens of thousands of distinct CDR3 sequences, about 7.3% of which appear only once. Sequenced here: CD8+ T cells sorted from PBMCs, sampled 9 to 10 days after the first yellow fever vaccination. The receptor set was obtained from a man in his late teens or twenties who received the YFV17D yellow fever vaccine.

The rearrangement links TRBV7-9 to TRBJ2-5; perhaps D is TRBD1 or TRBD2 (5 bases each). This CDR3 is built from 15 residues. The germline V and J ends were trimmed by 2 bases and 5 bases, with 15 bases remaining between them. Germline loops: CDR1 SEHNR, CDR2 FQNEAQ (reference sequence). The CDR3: CASSLKAQGAETQYF. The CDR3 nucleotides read TGTGCCAGCAGCTTAAAAGCGCAGGGAGCGGAGACCCAGTACTTC.

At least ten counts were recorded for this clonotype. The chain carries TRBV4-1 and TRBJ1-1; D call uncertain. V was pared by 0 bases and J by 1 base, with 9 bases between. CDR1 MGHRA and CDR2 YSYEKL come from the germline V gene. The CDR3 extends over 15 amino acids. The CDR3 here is CASSQESGSNTEAFF. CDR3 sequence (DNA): TGCGCCAGCAGCCAAGAGTCAGGATCGAACACTGAAGCTTTCTTT.

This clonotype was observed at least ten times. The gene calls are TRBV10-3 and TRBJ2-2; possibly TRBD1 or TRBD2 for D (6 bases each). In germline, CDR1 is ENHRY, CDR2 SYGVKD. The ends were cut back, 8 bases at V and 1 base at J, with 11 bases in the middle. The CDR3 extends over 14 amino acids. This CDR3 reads CAIFGGQNTGELFF. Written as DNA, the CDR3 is TGTGCCATCTTTGGGGGGCAGAACACCGGGGAGCTGTTTTTT.

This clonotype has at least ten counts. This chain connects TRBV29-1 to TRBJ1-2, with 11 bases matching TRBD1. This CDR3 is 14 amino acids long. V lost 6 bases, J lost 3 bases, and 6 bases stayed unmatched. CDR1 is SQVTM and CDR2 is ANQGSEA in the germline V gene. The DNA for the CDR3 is TGCAGCGTGGACCGGACAGGGGGCTACTATGGCTACACCTTC. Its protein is CSVDRTGGYYGYTF.

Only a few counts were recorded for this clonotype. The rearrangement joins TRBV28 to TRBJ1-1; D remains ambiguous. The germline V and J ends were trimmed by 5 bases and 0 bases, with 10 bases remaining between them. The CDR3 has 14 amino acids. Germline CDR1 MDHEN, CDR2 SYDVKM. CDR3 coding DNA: TGTGCCAGCAGTCTTTTTACCATGAACACTGAAGCTTTCTTT. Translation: CASSLFTMNTEAFF.

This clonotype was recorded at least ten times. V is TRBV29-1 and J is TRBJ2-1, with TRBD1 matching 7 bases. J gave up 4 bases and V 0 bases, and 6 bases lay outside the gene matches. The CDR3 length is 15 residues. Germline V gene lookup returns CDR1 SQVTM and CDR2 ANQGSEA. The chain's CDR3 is CSVEDGDRAYNEQFF. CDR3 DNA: TGCAGCGTTGAAGATGGTGACAGGGCATACAATGAGCAGTTCTTC.

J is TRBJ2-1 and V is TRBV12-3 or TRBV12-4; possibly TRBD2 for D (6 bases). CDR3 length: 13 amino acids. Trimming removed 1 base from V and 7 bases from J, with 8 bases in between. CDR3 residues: CASSLGGVNEQFF. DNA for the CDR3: TGTGCCAGCAGTTTAGGGGGGGTGAATGAGCAGTTCTTC.

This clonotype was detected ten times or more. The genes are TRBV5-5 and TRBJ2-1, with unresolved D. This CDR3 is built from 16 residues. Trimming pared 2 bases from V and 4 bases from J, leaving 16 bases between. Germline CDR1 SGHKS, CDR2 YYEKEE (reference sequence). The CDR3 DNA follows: TGTGCCAGCAGCTTCTTGATCCATCGGCCTTACAATGAGCAGTTCTTC. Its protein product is CASSFLIHRPYNEQFF.